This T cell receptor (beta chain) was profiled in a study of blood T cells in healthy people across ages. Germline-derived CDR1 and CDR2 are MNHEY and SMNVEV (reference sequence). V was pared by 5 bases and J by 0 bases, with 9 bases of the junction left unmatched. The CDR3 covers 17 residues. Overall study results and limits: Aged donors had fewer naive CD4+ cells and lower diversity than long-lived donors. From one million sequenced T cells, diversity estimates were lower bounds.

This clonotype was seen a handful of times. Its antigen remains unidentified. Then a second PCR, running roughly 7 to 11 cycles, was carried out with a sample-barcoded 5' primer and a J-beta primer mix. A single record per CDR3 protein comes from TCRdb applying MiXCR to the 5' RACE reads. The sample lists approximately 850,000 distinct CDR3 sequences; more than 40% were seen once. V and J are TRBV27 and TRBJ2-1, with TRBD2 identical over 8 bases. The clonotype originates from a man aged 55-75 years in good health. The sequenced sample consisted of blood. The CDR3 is CASSRTSTLSSYNEQFF. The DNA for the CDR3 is TGTGCCAGCAGTAGGACTAGCACCCTTAGCTCCTACAATGAGCAGTTCTTC.